This T cell receptor (beta chain) was profiled in a study of shared clonotypes between healthy human individuals. Clones were read by immunoSEQ multiplex PCR, and TCRdb kept only the in-frame ones, dropping some. The sample records roughly 680,000 clones, about two thirds being singletons. This clone was recorded only once. The length of the CDR3 is 15 residues. Germline CDR1 and CDR2: LNHDA and SQIVND (reference sequence). The junction had 6 bases not matched to a gene; V was cut back by 4 bases and J by 2 bases. Sequenced input: memory CD4+ T cells sorted from blood. Subset in this sample: CD45RA-negative fraction. V is TRBV19 and J is TRBJ2-7; TRBD2 matches 9 bases. The receptor was isolated from a woman in her twenties or thirties in good health. CDR3 sequence (DNA): TGTGCCAGTAGTAATCTGGCTAGCGGGGCCTACGAGCAGTACTTC. Its protein product is CASSNLASGAYEQYF.